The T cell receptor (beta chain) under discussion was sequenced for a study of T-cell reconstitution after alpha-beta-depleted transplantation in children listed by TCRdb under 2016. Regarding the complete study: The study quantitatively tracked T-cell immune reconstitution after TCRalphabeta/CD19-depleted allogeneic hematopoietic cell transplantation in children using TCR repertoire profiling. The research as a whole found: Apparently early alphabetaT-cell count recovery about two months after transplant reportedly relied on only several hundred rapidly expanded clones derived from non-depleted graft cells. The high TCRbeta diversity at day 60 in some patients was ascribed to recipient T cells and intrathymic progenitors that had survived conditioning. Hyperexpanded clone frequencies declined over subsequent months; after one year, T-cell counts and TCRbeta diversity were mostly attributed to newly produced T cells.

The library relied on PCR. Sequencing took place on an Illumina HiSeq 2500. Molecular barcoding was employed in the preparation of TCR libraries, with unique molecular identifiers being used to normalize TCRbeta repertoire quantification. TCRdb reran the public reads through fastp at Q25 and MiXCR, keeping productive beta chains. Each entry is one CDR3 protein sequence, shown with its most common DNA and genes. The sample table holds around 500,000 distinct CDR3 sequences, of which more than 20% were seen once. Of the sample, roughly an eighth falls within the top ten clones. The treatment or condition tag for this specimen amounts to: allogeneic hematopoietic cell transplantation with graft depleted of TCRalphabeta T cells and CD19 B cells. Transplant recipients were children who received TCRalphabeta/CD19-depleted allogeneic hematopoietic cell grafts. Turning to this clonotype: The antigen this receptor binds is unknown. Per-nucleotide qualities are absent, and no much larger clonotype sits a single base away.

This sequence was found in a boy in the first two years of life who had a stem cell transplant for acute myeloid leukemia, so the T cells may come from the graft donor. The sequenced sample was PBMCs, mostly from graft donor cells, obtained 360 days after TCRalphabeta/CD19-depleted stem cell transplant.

The encoded CDR3 is CASSADRGITYEQYF. The bases read TGTGCCAGCAGTGCCGACAGGGGGATTACCTACGAGCAGTACTTC. The sequence is built from TRBV6-1 and TRBJ2-7; the junction holds 9 bases that match TRBD1. Inclusive of the bounding cysteine and phenylalanine, the CDR3 is 15 residues long. Of all the DNA, just the CDR3 is kept, 45 bases in frame from base 1. According to the germline V gene, CDR1 reads MNHNS and CDR2 reads SASEGT. V has 4 bases trimmed and J has 2 bases trimmed; junction bases matching no gene number 6.